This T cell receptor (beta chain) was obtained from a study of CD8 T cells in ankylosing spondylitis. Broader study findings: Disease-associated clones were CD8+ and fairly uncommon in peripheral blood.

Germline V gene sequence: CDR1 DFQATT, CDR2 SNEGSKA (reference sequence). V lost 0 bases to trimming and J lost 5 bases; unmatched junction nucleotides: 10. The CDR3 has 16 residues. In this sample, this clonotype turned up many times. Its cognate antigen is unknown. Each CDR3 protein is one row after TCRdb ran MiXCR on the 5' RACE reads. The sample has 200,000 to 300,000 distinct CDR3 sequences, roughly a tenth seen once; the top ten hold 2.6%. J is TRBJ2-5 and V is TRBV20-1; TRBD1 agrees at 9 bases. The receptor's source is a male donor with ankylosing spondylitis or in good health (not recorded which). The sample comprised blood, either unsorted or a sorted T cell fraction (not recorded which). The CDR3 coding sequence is TGCAGTGCTAGAGATCCGGACAGGGGAGTTGGGGAGACCCAGTACTTC. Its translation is CSARDPDRGVGETQYF.